The clone carrying this T cell receptor beta chain was counted a few times. Its specificity is unknown. The data are from a study of blood T cells in healthy people across ages. The study's findings and limits: The unsorted PBMCs prevented any conclusive comparison of naive versus antigen-experienced cells. CMV status of donors was unknown, possibly confounding expanded clonotype changes.

For the second PCR, which ran for roughly 6 to 12 cycles, a sample-barcoded 5' primer and a J-beta primer mix were used. A template-switch adaptor that had 12 random nucleotides put a tag on each cDNA molecule. TCRdb re-called the 5' RACE reads with MiXCR, one entry per CDR3 protein. This table has around 1.5 million distinct CDR3 sequences, roughly a third appearing once. The CDR3 is 13 amino acids. Trimming left V 1 base short and J 7 bases short, with 8 bases between. Germline V lookup: CDR1 SGHVS, CDR2 FQNEAQ. The source is a woman in her twenties or thirties in good health. The chain links TRBV7-8 to TRBJ1-5, with D hard to call. Specimen: blood. The CDR3 DNA reads TGTGCCAGCAGCTTAGGTGCGCTACAGCCCCAGCATTTT. Translated: CASSLGALQPQHF.